This T cell receptor beta chain was observed in a study of cytomegalovirus exposure and HLA in healthy donors. Study-wide background: Both the 100 to 150 validation repertoires and the roughly 640 first-cohort repertoires used the same platform, as reported by a later analysis.

Worth noting for this clone: The antigen is not known.

Study outcomes and limitations: Researchers counted 180 or so TCR beta chains as cytomegalovirus-associated. In vitro data verified a few CMV-associated chains as specific for CMV antigens. Rare TCR sequences dominated, though some public TCRs recurred in many donors.

The V end was cut by 5 bases, the J end by 1 base, with 11 bases between. Germline lookup yields CDR1 LNHDA and CDR2 SQIVND (reference sequence). The CDR3 runs to 14 residues. The method was immunoSEQ multiplex PCR; TCRdb's version includes in-frame clones alone and lacks a portion of them. The sample holds roughly 260,000 clones, about 90% seen once. Sequenced input: PBMCs. The chain carries TRBV19 and TRBJ1-1; D is perhaps TRBD1 (5 bases). This receptor was obtained from a woman aged 18-29 years in good health and CMV-seronegative. CDR3 in DNA: TGTGCCAGTAGTTACGACAGATCGAACACTGAAGCTTTCTTT. This codes for CASSYDRSNTEAFF. Filled out from reference TRBV19 and TRBJ1-1, the complete variable domain reads DGGITQSPKYLFRKEGQNVTLSCEQNLNHDAMYWYRQDPGQGLRLIYYSQIVNDFQKGDIAEGYSVSREKKESFPLTVTSAQKNPTAFYLCASSYDRSNTEAFFGQGTRLTVV.